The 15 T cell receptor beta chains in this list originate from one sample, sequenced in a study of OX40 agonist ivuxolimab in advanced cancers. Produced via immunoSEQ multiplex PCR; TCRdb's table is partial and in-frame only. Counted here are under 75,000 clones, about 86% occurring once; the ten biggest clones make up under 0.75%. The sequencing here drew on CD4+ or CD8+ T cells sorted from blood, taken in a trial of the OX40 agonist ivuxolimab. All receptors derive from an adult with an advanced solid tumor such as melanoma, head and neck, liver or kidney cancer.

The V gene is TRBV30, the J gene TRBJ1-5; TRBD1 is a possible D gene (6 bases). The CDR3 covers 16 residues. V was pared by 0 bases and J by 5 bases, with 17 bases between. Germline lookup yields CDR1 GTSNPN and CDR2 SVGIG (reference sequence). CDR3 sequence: CAWSVKAQGPYQPQHF. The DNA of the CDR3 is TGTGCCTGGAGTGTAAAAGCTCAGGGGCCTTATCAGCCCCAGCATTTT. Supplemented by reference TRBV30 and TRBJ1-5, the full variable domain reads SQTIHQWPATLVQPVGSPLSLECTVEGTSNPNLYWYRQAAGRGLQLLFYSVGIGQISSEVPQNLSASRPQDRQFILSSKKLLLSDSGFYLCAWSVKAQGPYQPQHFGDGTRLSIL.

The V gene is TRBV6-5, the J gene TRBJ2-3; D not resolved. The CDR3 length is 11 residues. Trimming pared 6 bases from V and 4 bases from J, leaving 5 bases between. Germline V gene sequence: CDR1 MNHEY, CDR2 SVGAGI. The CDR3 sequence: CASRAADTQYF. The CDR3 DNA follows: TGTGCCAGCAGGGCGGCAGATACGCAGTATTTT.

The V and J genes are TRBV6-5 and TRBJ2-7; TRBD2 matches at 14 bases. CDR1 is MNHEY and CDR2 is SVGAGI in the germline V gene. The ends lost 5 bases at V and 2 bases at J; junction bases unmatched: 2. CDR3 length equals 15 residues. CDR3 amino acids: CASSRGLAGAYEQYF. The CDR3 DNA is TGTGCCAGCAGTCGGGGACTAGCGGGAGCCTACGAGCAGTACTTC.

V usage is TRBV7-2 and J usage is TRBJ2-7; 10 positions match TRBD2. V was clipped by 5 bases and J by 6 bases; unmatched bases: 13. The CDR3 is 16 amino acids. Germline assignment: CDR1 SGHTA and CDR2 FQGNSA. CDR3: CASSLSGRALGSEQYF. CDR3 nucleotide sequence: TGTGCCAGCAGCCTAAGCGGGAGGGCGTTGGGCAGCGAGCAGTACTTC.

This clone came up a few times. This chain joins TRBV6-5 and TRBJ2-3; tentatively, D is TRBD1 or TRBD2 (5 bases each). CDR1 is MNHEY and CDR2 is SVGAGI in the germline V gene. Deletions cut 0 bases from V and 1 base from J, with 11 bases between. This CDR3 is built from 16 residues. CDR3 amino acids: CASSYSGAPGTDTQYF. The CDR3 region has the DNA TGTGCCAGCAGTTACTCCGGGGCGCCAGGCACAGATACGCAGTATTTT.

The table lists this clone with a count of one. The CDR3 is CASKGTVFQETQYF. The DNA of the CDR3 is TGTGCCAGCAAAGGGACAGTATTCCAAGAGACCCAGTACTTC. This chain joins TRBV6-1 and TRBJ2-5, with 7 bases lining up with TRBD1. J lost 1 base, V lost 7 bases, and 6 bases had no gene match. Per germline, CDR1 MNHNS and CDR2 SASEGT. This CDR3 is 14 amino acids long.

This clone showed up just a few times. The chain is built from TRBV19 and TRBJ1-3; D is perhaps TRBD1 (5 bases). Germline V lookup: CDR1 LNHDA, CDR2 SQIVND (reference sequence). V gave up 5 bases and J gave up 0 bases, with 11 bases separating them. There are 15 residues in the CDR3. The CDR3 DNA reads TGTGCCAGTAGTGTCCGGGGCCTCTCTGGAAACACCATATATTTT. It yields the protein CASSVRGLSGNTIYF.

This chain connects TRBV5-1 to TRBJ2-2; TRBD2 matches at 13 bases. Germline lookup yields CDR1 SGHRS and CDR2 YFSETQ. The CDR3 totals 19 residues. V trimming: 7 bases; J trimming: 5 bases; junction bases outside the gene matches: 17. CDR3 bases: TGCGCCAGCGGCCCCGGGACTAGCGGGATGCAACTACGGACCGGGGAGCTGTTTTTT. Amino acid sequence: CASGPGTSGMQLRTGELFF.

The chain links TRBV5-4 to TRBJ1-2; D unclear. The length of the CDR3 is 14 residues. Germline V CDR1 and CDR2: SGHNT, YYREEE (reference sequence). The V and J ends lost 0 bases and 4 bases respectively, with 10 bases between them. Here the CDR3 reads CASSLGLLGYGYTF. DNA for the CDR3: TGTGCCAGCAGCTTGGGCCTGCTTGGCTATGGCTACACCTTC.

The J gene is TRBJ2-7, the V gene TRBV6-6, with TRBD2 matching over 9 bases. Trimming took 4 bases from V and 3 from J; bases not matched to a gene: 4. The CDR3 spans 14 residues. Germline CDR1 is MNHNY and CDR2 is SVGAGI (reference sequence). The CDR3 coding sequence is TGTGCCAGCAGTTCCGGGCGGGGGGGCTACGAGCAGTACTTC. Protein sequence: CASSSGRGGYEQYF.

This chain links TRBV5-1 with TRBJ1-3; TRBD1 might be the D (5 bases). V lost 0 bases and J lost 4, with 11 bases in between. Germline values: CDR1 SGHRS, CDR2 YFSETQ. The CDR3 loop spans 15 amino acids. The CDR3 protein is CASSLGQRAGNTIYF. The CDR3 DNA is TGCGCCAGCAGCTTGGGACAGAGGGCGGGAAACACCATATATTTT.

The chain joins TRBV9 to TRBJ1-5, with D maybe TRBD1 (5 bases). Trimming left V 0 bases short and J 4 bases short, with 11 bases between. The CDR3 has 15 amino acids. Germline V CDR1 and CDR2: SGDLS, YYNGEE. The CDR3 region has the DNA TGTGCCAGCAGCGTAGATCCCGGGGGAAATCAGCCCCAGCATTTT. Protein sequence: CASSVDPGGNQPQHF.

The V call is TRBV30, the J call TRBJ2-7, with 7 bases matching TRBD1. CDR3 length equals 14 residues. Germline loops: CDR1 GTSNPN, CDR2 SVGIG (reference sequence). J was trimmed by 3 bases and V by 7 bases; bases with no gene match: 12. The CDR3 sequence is CAYLYAGGYYEQYF. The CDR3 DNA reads TGTGCCTACCTTTACGCAGGGGGATACTACGAGCAGTACTTC.

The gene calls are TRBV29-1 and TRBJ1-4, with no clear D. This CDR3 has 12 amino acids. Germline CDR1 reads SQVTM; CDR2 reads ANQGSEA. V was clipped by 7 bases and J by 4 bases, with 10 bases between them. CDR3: CSAWRDNEKLFF. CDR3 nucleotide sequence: TGCAGCGCGTGGAGGGATAATGAAAAACTGTTTTTT.

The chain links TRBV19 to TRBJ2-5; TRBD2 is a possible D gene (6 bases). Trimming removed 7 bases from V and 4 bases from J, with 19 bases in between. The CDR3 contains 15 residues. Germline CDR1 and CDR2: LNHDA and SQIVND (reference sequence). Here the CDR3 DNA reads TGTGCCAGTACCCCCCGGAGCGGGCTACGAGAGACCCAGTACTTC. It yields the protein CASTPRSGLRETQYF. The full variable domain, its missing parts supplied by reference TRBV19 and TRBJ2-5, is DGGITQSPKYLFRKEGQNVTLSCEQNLNHDAMYWYRQDPGQGLRLIYYSQIVNDFQKGDIAEGYSVSREKKESFPLTVTSAQKNPTAFYLCASTPRSGLRETQYFGPGTRLLVL.